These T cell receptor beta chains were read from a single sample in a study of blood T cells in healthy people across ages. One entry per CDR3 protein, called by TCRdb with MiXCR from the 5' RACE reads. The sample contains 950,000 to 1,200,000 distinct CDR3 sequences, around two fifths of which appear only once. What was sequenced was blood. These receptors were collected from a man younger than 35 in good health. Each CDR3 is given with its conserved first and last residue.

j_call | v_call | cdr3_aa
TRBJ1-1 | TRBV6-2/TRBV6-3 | CASSQNKNTEAFF
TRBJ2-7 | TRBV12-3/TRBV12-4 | CASSPGHFYEQYF
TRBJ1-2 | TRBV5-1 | CASRAGTIDYGYTF
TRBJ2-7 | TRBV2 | CASFLPAGQGSYEQYF
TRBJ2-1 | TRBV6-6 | CVSSPRLGGPYNEQFF
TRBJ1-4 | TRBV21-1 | CASSNKTGKLKEEKLFF
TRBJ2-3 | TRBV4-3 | CASSQGGLAAQYF
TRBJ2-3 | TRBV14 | CASSQVSGPAYTDTQYF
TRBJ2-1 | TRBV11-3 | CASSFGTSGANEQFF
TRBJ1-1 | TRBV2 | CASNRDPEAEAFF
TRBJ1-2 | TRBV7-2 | CASSLSRGLQGSYGYTF
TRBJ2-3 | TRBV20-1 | CSATIGLAGGRNTDTQYF
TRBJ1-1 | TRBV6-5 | CASSRNREVNTEAFF
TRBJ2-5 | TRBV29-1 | CSVVWNSRPNEQYF
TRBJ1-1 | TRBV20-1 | CSARTALGNTEAFF
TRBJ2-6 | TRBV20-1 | CSATPGKHNVLTF
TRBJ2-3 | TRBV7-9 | CASSLESLRDRGTTDTQYF
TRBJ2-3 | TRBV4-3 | CASSQDPGPDTQYF
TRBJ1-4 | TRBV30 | CAWSAPGTVNEKLFF
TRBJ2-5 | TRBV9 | CASSVNSQETQYF
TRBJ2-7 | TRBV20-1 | CSASQGIPSEQYF
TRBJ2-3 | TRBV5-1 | CASRRVAGGRSTDTQYF
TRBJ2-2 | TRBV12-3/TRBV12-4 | CASSWGAIGELFF
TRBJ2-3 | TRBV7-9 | CASSFGHGRISPDTQYF
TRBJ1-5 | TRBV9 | CASSADSSNQPQHF
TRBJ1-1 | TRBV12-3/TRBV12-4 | CASTLGQTNTEAFF
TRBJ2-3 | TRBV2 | CASSAIRTDTQYF
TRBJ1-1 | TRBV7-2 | CASSLGVGLANTEAFF
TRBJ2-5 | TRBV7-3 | CASSRGQSYQETQYF
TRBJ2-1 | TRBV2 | CASRLSSRGANEQFF
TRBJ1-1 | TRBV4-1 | CASSQDSDRRNEAFF
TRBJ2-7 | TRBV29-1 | CSVPGIGAYNEQYF
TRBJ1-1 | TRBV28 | CASSWTDADTEAFF
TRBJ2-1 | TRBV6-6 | CASSTTGAHEQFF
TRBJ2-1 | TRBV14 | CASSHLMTRSHNEQFF
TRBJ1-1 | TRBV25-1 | CASSIETEAFF
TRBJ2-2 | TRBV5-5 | CASSLGSRGRTGELFF
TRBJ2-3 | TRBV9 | CASSVEGDVRGTDTQYF
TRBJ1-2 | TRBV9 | CASSVGTGDGYTF